The T cell receptor beta chain under discussion was sequenced for a study of early T cells in non-severe SARS-CoV-2 infection. TCRdb ran MiXCR on the 5' RACE reads and lists one entry per CDR3 protein. The sample shows more than 45,000 distinct CDR3 sequences, 9.5% to 15% of them seen only once. Trimming cost V 4 bases and J 0 bases; bases outside gene matches: 7. CDR3 length: 17 residues. Germline loops: CDR1 SGHVS, CDR2 FQNEAQ. The V and J genes are TRBV7-8 and TRBJ2-1; 9 nucleotides agree with TRBD2. The sequenced material came from whole blood. The receptor comes from an adult who was a healthcare worker with PCR-confirmed SARS-CoV-2 infection or an uninfected control (not recorded which). The CDR3 loop is CASSSLTSGSSYNEQFF. As DNA, the CDR3 is TGTGCCAGCAGCTCCCTGACTAGCGGAAGCTCCTACAATGAGCAGTTCTTC.